This is a list of T cell receptor beta chains from one sample in a study of tumor-infiltrating lymphocytes in primary liver carcinoma. TCRdb independently ran MiXCR on the multiplex PCR reads; one entry per CDR3 protein. The data show roughly 49,000 distinct CDR3 sequences, 71% seen once. Material for sequencing was liver tumor tissue from sampling region 5. The receptors shown here come from a man in his forties or fifties with primary liver carcinoma and hepatitis B virus infection. Each CDR3 is given with its conserved first and last residue. A D gene is named only where the DNA matches it firmly. Size values are once, few and many counts, or a class for expanded clones, and some rows have none.

d_call: .; clone_size: .; j_call: TRBJ2-7; v_call: TRBV11-1; cdr3_nt: TGTGCCAGCAGCCCTCAATGGGGGCCCGAGCAGTACTTC; cdr3_aa: CASSPQWGPEQYF
d_call: .; clone_size: few; j_call: TRBJ1-1; v_call: TRBV4-1; cdr3_nt: TGCGCCAGCAGCAGCGGGGGAAGTGGGAACACTGAGGCTTTCTTT; cdr3_aa: CASSSGGSGNTEAFF
d_call: .; clone_size: .; j_call: TRBJ2-1; v_call: TRBV4-1; cdr3_nt: TGCGCCAGCAGCCAGGCGGGAAGATATAATGAGCAGTTCTTC; cdr3_aa: CASSQAGRYNEQFF
d_call: .; clone_size: .; j_call: TRBJ2-1; v_call: TRBV2; cdr3_nt: TGTGCCTGCAGTGAAATTAGGACGGGCCATGAGCAGTTCTTC; cdr3_aa: CACSEIRTGHEQFF
d_call: TRBD1; clone_size: .; j_call: TRBJ1-1; v_call: TRBV11-3; cdr3_nt: TGTGTCAGCAGCCCAGCAGGGGGGACTGAAGCTTTCTTT; cdr3_aa: CVSSPAGGTEAFF
d_call: .; clone_size: .; j_call: TRBJ2-7; v_call: TRBV10-3; cdr3_nt: TGTGCCATCAATGCTAGTCAGGGGAAGCACGAGCAGTACTTC; cdr3_aa: CAINASQGKHEQYF
d_call: .; clone_size: .; j_call: TRBJ2-1; v_call: TRBV4-1; cdr3_nt: TGCGCCAGCAACCAAGTTTCTAGCAGCTCATGGGAACAGTTCTTC; cdr3_aa: CASNQVSSSSWEQFF
d_call: .; clone_size: once; j_call: TRBJ2-7; v_call: TRBV7-8; cdr3_nt: TGTGCCAGCAGCTTATTTAGCAGGGGGACTAGGGGAAGCGAGCAGTACTTC; cdr3_aa: CASSLFSRGTRGSEQYF
d_call: .; clone_size: .; j_call: TRBJ2-7; v_call: TRBV10-3; cdr3_nt: TGTGCCATCAGTGGAACTGTCCTGGACAGTATCGAGCAGTACTTC; cdr3_aa: CAISGTVLDSIEQYF
d_call: .; clone_size: many; j_call: TRBJ2-7; v_call: TRBV6-2/TRBV6-3; cdr3_nt: TGTGCCAGCAGTTACTCGTCGGCCTCCGAGCAGTACTTC; cdr3_aa: CASSYSSASEQYF
d_call: .; clone_size: many; j_call: TRBJ2-5; v_call: TRBV6-1; cdr3_nt: TGTGCCACCGGTGGGGGGTCAGGCCATGGGGAGACCCAGTACTTC; cdr3_aa: CATGGGSGHGETQYF
d_call: .; clone_size: .; j_call: TRBJ2-6; v_call: TRBV7-9; cdr3_nt: TGTACCAGCAGTTTAGAAGGGCTTGGGGCCAACGTCCTGACATTC; cdr3_aa: CTSSLEGLGANVLTF